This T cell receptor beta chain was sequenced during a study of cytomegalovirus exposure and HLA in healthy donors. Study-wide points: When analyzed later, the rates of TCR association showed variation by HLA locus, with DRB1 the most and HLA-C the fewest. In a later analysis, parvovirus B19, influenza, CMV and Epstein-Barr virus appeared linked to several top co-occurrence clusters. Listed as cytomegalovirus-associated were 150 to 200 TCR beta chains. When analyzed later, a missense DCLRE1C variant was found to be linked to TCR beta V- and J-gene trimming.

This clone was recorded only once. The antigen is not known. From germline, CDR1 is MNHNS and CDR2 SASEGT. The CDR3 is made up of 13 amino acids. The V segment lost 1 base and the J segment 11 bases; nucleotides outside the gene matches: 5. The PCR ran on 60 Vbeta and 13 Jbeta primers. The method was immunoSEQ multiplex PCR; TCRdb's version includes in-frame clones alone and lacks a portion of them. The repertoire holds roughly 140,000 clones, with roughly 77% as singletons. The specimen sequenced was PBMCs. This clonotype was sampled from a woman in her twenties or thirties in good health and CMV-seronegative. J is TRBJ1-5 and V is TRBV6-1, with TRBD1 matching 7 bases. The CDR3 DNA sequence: TGTGCCAGCAGTGAAGGGTACAGGGGAGCCCAGCATTTT. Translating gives CASSEGYRGAQHF.